This T cell receptor beta chain was identified during a study of OX40 agonist ivuxolimab in advanced cancers. Study observations and caveats: Antigen targets of the expanded peripheral T cells went undetermined. On average, a greater number of expanded clones characterised CD8+ T cells relative to CD4+.

The protocol was immunoSEQ multiplex PCR, while the TCRdb copy is restricted to in-frame clones and leaves out a portion. The table includes more than 45,000 clones, around nine tenths detected once. The CDR3 loop spans 13 amino acids. CDR1 is SGHNT, CDR2 YENEEA, per germline. Trimming cost V 3 bases and J 1 base, with 6 bases left between them. As concerns this clone: What it binds is not known.

Specimen: CD4+ or CD8+ T cells sorted from blood, collected in a trial of the OX40 agonist ivuxolimab. The J gene is TRBJ1-1, the V gene TRBV11-3, with D uncertain. The receptor was isolated from an adult with an advanced solid tumor such as melanoma, head and neck, liver or kidney cancer. The CDR3 DNA follows: TGTGCCAGCAGCTTCGAAGCGAACACTGAAGCTTTCTTT. Protein product: CASSFEANTEAFF.